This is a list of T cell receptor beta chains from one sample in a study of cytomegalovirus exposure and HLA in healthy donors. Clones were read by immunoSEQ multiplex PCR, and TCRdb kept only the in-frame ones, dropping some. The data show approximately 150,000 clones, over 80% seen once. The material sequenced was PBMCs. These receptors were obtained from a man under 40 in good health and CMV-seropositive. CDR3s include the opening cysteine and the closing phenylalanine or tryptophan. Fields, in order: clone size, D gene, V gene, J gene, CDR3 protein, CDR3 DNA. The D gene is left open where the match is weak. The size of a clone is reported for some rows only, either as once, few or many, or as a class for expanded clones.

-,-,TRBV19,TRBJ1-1,CASTDARGGNTEAFF,TGTGCCAGCACCGACGCTAGGGGAGGGAACACTGAAGCTTTCTTT
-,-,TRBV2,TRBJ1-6,CAGTEENRSPLHF,TGTGCCGGAACCGAGGAGAATAGGTCACCCCTCCACTTT
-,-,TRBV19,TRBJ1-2,CASSITTGRKGYTF,TGTGCCAGTAGTATAACGACAGGTCGGAAAGGCTACACCTTC
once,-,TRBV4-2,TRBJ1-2,CASSQEWRGRDLNYGYTF,TGTGCCAGCAGCCAAGAATGGCGGGGACGGGACCTTAACTATGGCTACACCTTC
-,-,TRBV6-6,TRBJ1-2,CASSPDRDTGMDGYTF,TGTGCCAGCAGTCCTGACCGCGATACAGGGATGGATGGCTACACCTTC
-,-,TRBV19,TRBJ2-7,CASQDPGVNEQYF,TGTGCCAGCCAGGACCCAGGGGTAAACGAGCAGTACTTC
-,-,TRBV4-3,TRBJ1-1,CASSQDRRYAEAFF,TGCGCCAGCAGCCAAGATCGGAGGTACGCTGAAGCTTTCTTT
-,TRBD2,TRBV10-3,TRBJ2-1,CAISVGGGANEQFF,TGTGCCATCAGTGTGGGCGGGGGGGCTAATGAGCAGTTCTTC
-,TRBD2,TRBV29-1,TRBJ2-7,CSVAFRRGGREQYF,TGCAGCGTTGCATTTCGACGGGGGGGCCGGGAGCAGTACTTC
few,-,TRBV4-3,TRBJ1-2,CASSQEQQNYGYTF,TGCGCCAGCAGCCAAGAGCAACAGAACTATGGCTACACCTTC
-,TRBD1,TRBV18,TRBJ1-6,CASSPLAGGNSPLHF,TGTGCCAGCTCCCCCCTAGCAGGGGGCAATTCACCCCTCCACTTT
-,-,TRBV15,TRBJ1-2,CATSRDRGAFYGYTF,TGTGCCACCAGCAGAGACAGGGGAGCCTTCTATGGCTACACCTTC
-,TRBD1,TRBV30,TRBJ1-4,CAWISDRINEKLFF,TGTGCCTGGATCTCGGACAGGATTAATGAAAAACTGTTTTTT
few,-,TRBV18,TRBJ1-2,CASSPGPYGYTF,TGTGCCAGCTCCCCTGGCCCTTATGGCTACACCTTC
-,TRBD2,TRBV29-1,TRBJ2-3,CSAAGGQGITDTQYF,TGCAGCGCCGCGGGGGGGCAGGGAATCACAGATACGCAGTATTTT